A single sample gave rise to the 4 T cell receptor beta chains below, sequenced in a study of monozygotic twins with inflammatory bowel disease. TCRdb reworked the 5' RACE reads into one entry per CDR3 protein, no DNA. Its listing shows some 89,000 distinct CDR3 sequences. The source material was blood. All receptors derive from a human donor with ulcerative colitis or Crohn's disease, or a healthy co-twin of an affected twin (not recorded which).

J is TRBJ2-7 and V is TRBV2; TCRdb indicates TRBD1, and absent DNA this call remains unverified. CDR1 is SNHLY, CDR2 FYNNEI, per germline. The CDR3 is 14 amino acids. CDR3 residues: CASRAGATDYEQYF.

The chain joins TRBV5-4 to TRBJ2-1. The CDR3 runs to 13 residues. Germline V CDR1 and CDR2: SGHNT, YYREEE (reference sequence). The CDR3 loop is CASSLDRHGEQFF. Complete variable domain (other parts from reference TRBV5-4 and TRBJ2-1): ETGVTQSPTHLIKTRGQQVTLRCSSQSGHNTVSWYQQALGQGPQFIFQYYREEENGRGNFPPRFSGLQFPNYSSELNVNALELDDSALYLCASSLDRHGEQFFGPGTRLTVL.

V gene TRBV5-1 combines with J gene TRBJ1-3; TCRdb reports TRBD1, a call that lacks DNA to check it against. CDR1 and CDR2 from the germline V gene are SGHRS and YFSETQ. This CDR3 comprises 15 residues. This CDR3 reads CASSLTGFSGNTIYF.

The chain is built from TRBV6-1 and TRBJ1-5; TCRdb selects TRBD1, and the lack of DNA leaves this call unchecked. Germline V CDR1 and CDR2: MNHNS, SASEGT. This CDR3 comprises 13 residues. CDR3 loop: CASRGGFYQPQHF.